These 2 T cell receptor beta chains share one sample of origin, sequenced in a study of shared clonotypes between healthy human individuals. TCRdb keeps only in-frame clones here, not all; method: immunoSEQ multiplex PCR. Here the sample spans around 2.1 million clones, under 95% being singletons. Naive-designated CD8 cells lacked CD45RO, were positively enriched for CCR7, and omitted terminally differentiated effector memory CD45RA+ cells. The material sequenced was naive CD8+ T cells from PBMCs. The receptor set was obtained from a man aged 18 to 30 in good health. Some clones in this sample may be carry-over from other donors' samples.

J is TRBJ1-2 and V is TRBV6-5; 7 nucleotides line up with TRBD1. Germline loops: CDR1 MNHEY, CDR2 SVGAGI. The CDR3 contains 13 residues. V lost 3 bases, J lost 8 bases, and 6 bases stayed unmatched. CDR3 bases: TGTGCCAGCAGTTATTTTACAGGGGAAGGCTACACCTTC. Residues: CASSYFTGEGYTF.

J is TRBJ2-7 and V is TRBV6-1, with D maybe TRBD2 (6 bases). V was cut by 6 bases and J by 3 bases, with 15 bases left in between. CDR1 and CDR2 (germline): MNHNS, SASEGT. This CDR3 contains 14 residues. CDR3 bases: TGTGCCAGCAGGCGGGGCCTGCTTTTCTACGAGCAGTACTTC. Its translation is CASRRGLLFYEQYF.